This T cell receptor (beta chain) was recorded in a study of blood T cell repertoires in COVID-19 (TCRdb year 2020). Looking at the study overall: Collaborator samples came from the United States, Italy and Spain and covered acute and convalescent phases of COVID-19. The material from the prospective study consisted of cDNA or gDNA derived from T cells, B-cell-depleted T cells, or PBMCs. Subjects who had been exposed to COVID-19, were actively infected with it, or had recovered from it provided the deeply sampled blood TCRbeta repertoires that made up the dataset. The repertoires were released in a freely available public database intended as a resource for research on the immune response to SARS-CoV-2. Samples were obtained from the ongoing ImmuneRACE study (first 160 participants) and from 1,200 or so subjects provided by 6 global collaborators. The sample metadata nearly always contained a de-identified subject ID, COVID-19 status, age in years and sex. Where available, HLA class I and class II types were taken from metadata supplied by the sample provider and were not determined by assay-based typing. General findings and caveats noted by the study authors: The amount of clinical and demographic metadata varied by source and participant and was provided uncurated.

TCRbeta CDR3 regions were amplified from genomic DNA using the immunoSEQ Assay, a bias-controlled multiplex PCR. In the source study's methods: The number of nucleated cells in each sample was estimated by amplification of reference gene primers within the assay. To quantify the absolute abundance of each unique TCRbeta CDR3 rearrangement, sequence reads were collapsed and filtered. For each sample, productive Simpson clonality was calculated as the square root of Simpson's diversity index over productive rearrangements. In TCRdb, the immuneACCESS table is reduced to in-frame sequences with V and J assigned. These tables do not hold every clone; where another copy was compared, an unresolved V gene accounts for under half, and the others remain unexplained. V and J calls and clone size are those listed in that table; D and trimming were worked out from the DNA. This sample holds around 150,000 clones; approximately 80% were observed only once. Over 7.5% of the sample rests with the top ten.

Comment on this clone: What this receptor recognizes is not known. One base away there is no much larger clone; base qualities are not given.

Based on the germline V gene, the CDR1 and CDR2 sequences are MNHNS and SASEGT. The CDR3 spans 14 residues, from the cysteine through the phenylalanine. Left in the record is the CDR3 DNA by itself, 42 bases read in frame from the first base. Trimming takes 3 bases off V and 5 bases off J; junction bases not matched to a gene: 0. Each collaborating institution followed its own protocols to collect whole blood in K2EDTA tubes. For TCRbeta analysis, collaborators shipped samples in one of three forms: frozen whole blood, isolated PBMCs, or DNA extracted from either of those sample types. This sequence uses TRBV6-1 and TRBJ2-4, with 11 bases in between that match TRBD2. Sequencing was performed on peripheral blood. This TCR came from a woman aged 60 to 75 with active or convalescent COVID-19. The DNA is TGTGCCAGCAGTGAGGGACTAGCGGAAAACATTCAGTACTTC. Its protein product is CASSEGLAENIQYF.